The 11 T cell receptor beta chains presented below share a single source sample, sequenced in a study of cytomegalovirus exposure and HLA in healthy donors. PCR primers comprised 60 Vbeta and 13 Jbeta primers. The method was immunoSEQ multiplex PCR; TCRdb's version includes in-frame clones alone and lacks a portion of them. The sample has around 99,000 clones, approximately 84% seen once. The sequencing input was PBMCs. Receptors originate from a man aged 25 to 40 in good health and CMV-seronegative.

This chain connects TRBV29-1 to TRBJ2-7; D is perhaps TRBD1 (5 bases). CDR3 length equals 15 residues. Trimming removed 2 bases from V and 2 bases from J, with 16 bases in between. Germline lookup yields CDR1 SQVTM and CDR2 ANQGSEA. The DNA for the CDR3 is TGCAGCGTTGAACAGGGCCCCGAAGGCACCTACGAGCAGTACTTC. Residues: CSVEQGPEGTYEQYF.

This clone occurred once. The chain carries TRBV9 and TRBJ2-1, with TRBD1 identical over 11 bases. V lost 1 base and J lost 9; bases outside the gene matches: 9. In germline, CDR1 is SGDLS, CDR2 YYNGEE. The CDR3 is 16 residues long. The CDR3 nucleotides are TGTGCCAGCAGCGTACCGCGGGACAGGGGGGGCGGTGAGCAGTTCTTC. It codes for CASSVPRDRGGGEQFF.

The chain uses TRBV2 and TRBJ2-7, with 13 bases lining up with TRBD2. CDR1 and CDR2 (germline): SNHLY, FYNNEI. The CDR3 is 18 residues long. With V trimmed by 7 bases and J by 2 bases, 14 bases remained unmatched. Here the CDR3 DNA reads TGTGCCAGCATCGGGACTAGCGGGAATTCGGGGGGCCCCTACGAGCAGTACTTC. Protein: CASIGTSGNSGGPYEQYF.

This clone was found once. The genes are TRBV13 and TRBJ1-1; 9 bases fit TRBD1. CDR1 is PRHDT and CDR2 is FYEKMQ in the germline V gene (reference sequence). Germline trimming cut 4 bases from V and 9 bases from J; bases unmatched to any gene: 6. The CDR3 runs to 13 residues. The CDR3 sequence: CASSSGQGIKAFF. The CDR3 region has the DNA TGTGCCAGCAGCTCGGGACAGGGAATTAAAGCTTTCTTT. Complete variable domain (other parts from reference TRBV13 and TRBJ1-1): AAGVIQSPRHLIKEKRETATLKCYPIPRHDTVYWYQQGPGQDPQFLISFYEKMQSDKGSIPDRFSAQQFSDYHSELNMSSLELGDSALYFCASSSGQGIKAFFGQGTRLTVV.

The chain couples TRBV5-6 to TRBJ1-2, with D hard to call. Germline CDR1 SGHDT, CDR2 YYEEEE. The CDR3 length is 14 residues. V lost 2 bases, J lost 4 bases, and 12 bases lay in between. For the CDR3, the DNA is TGTGCCAGCAGCTTAGGCCACGAGGGCTATGGCTACACCTTC. This translates into CASSLGHEGYGYTF.

The CDR3, as DNA: TGTGCCAGCAGCTTGGAGGGGGGGGCTCCCTACGAGCAGTACTTC. Protein: CASSLEGGAPYEQYF. The rearrangement links TRBV5-4 to TRBJ2-7, with D perhaps TRBD2 (7 bases). Germline assignment: CDR1 SGHNT and CDR2 YYREEE (reference sequence). The CDR3 runs 15 residues. Trimming shortened V by 0 bases and J by 2 bases, and 12 bases separated the two germline ends.

This clone turned up a few times. The V call is TRBV6-1, the J call TRBJ1-5; D gene ambiguous. Per germline, CDR1 MNHNS and CDR2 SASEGT. CDR3 length equals 13 residues. V was shortened by 8 bases and J by 4 bases, with 12 bases between the two germline ends. The CDR3 DNA reads as TGTGCCAGCGACCTAACAGAGAATCAGCCCCAGCATTTT. Translation gives CASDLTENQPQHF.

This clone was detected only a few times. This chain links TRBV2 with TRBJ1-6; D remains ambiguous. Trimming took off 4 bases at V and 10 bases at J, with 14 bases between the two ends. This CDR3 has 14 amino acids. Looked up from germline, CDR1 is SNHLY and CDR2 is FYNNEI. DNA for the CDR3: TGTGCCAGCAGTGTAGACTCCTCCGGGTCACCCCTCCACTTT. Protein sequence: CASSVDSSGSPLHF.

The chain recombines TRBV25-1 with TRBJ2-3; 9 bases map to TRBD2. V shed 7 bases and J 2 bases; nucleotides not matched to a gene: 4. Per the germline V gene, CDR1 is MGHDK and CDR2 is SYGVNS. The CDR3 runs to 14 residues. DNA for the CDR3: TGTGCCAGCACAGCGGGGGGTCCCACAGATACGCAGTATTTT. It specifies CASTAGGPTDTQYF.

The chain links TRBV5-1 to TRBJ2-1, with 10 bases fitting TRBD2. V shed 3 bases, J shed 5 bases, and the junction held 5 bases outside the gene matches. CDR1 and CDR2 (germline): SGHRS, YFSETQ. The CDR3 runs to 15 residues. CDR3 loop: CASSWTGTSDNEQFF. DNA of the CDR3: TGCGCCAGCAGCTGGACCGGGACTAGCGACAATGAGCAGTTCTTC.

This clone showed up just a few times. The rearrangement links TRBV11-2 to TRBJ1-1, with 7 bases matching TRBD1. The CDR3 extends over 16 amino acids. The germline V gene has CDR1 SGHAT and CDR2 FQNNGV. The V segment lost 0 bases and the J segment 4 bases; nucleotides outside the gene matches: 8. The CDR3 region is CASSLEGQGVGTEAFF. DNA for the CDR3: TGTGCCAGCAGCTTAGAGGGGCAGGGGGTTGGCACTGAAGCTTTCTTT.